The 25 T cell receptor beta chains below all came from one sample that was sequenced in a study of blood T cells in healthy people across ages. A second about 6 to 12 cycle PCR used barcoded and J-beta primers. A single record per CDR3 protein comes from TCRdb applying MiXCR to the 5' RACE reads. The sample has 450,000 to 700,000 distinct CDR3 sequences, 25% to 30% seen once. Sequenced input: blood. All receptors come from a woman in her 70s in good health.

The rearrangement uses TRBV5-1 and TRBJ2-1; TRBD1 matches at 7 bases. Trimming at V came to 4 bases and at J to 4 bases, leaving 8 bases not matched to a gene. The CDR3 sequence is 15 residues long. The germline V gene encodes CDR1 SGHRS and CDR2 YFSETQ. The CDR3 bases are TGCGCCAGCAGCAAATCCGGGACAGATTACAATGAGCAGTTCTTC. Translation: CASSKSGTDYNEQFF.

The chain joins TRBV4-3 to TRBJ2-2; TRBD1 matches 7 bases. CDR1 and CDR2 from the germline V gene are LGHNA and YSLEER. The CDR3 loop spans 17 amino acids. Losses at the gene ends were 3 bases for V and 0 bases for J; bases not matched to a gene: 7. The CDR3 bases are TGCGCCAGCAGCCATCCAGGGGGATCGACGAACACCGGGGAGCTGTTTTTT. This gives the protein CASSHPGGSTNTGELFF.

This clonotype was counted at least ten times. The rearrangement uses TRBV7-6 and TRBJ2-5, with a tentative D call TRBD2 (6 bases). This CDR3 is 15 amino acids long. Trimming cost V 1 base and J 5 bases, with 14 bases left between them. CDR1 and CDR2 from the germline V gene are SGHVS and FNYEAQ. This CDR3 reads CASSLEQGRGETQYF. The CDR3 DNA is TGTGCCAGCAGCTTAGAGCAGGGCCGGGGGGAGACCCAGTACTTC.

This clonotype turned up a few times. The rearrangement joins TRBV12-3 or TRBV12-4 to TRBJ2-5; 9 bases agree with TRBD1. The J call is in doubt because the DNA end fits TRBJ2-1 better. The CDR3 contains 17 residues. This CDR3 is CASSYTGTGIWHNEQFF. The CDR3 DNA reads TGTGCCAGCAGTTATACCGGGACAGGGATTTGGCACAATGAGCAGTTCTTC.

The chain uses TRBV7-9 and TRBJ1-2; maybe TRBD1 (6 bases). The CDR3 length is 15 residues. Germline-derived CDR1 and CDR2 are SEHNR and FQNEAQ (reference sequence). V lost 5 bases and J lost 7, with 20 bases in between. CDR3 loop: CASSTRQAVLSGYTF. The CDR3 DNA reads as TGTGCCAGCAGCACGCGACAGGCAGTCCTGAGTGGCTACACCTTC.

To note about this clonotype: This may be a read error, as it is one base from a much larger clone. The V and J genes are TRBV20-1 and TRBJ2-5; tentative D call: TRBD2 (5 bases). Germline assignment: CDR1 DFQATT and CDR2 SNEGSKA (reference sequence). This CDR3 comprises 10 residues. CDR3 in amino acids: CGGSQETQYF. The CDR3, as DNA: TGCGGCGGGTCTCAAGAGACCCAGTACTTC.

This clonotype was seen at least ten times. The genes are TRBV7-3 and TRBJ2-3; 10 bases are shared with TRBD1. V was pared by 5 bases and J by 4 bases, with 6 bases of the junction left unmatched. The CDR3 is made up of 15 amino acids. Germline CDR1 and CDR2: SGHTA and FQGTGA. The CDR3 sequence is CASSRQTGGADTQYF. CDR3 nucleotide sequence: TGTGCCAGCAGCCGCCAGACAGGGGGCGCAGATACGCAGTATTTT. Full variable domain (outside the CDR3, taken from reference TRBV7-3 and TRBJ2-3): GAGVSQTPSNKVTEKGKYVELRCDPISGHTALYWYRQSLGQGPEFLIYFQGTGAADDSGLPNDRFFAVRPEGSVSTLKIQRTERGDSAVYLCASSRQTGGADTQYFGPGTRLTVL.

V and J are TRBV5-1 and TRBJ2-7; D possibly matches TRBD1 or TRBD2 (5 bases each). With 4 bases removed from V and 6 bases from J, the gap between germline ends came to 17 bases. This CDR3 region has 14 residues. Germline V lookup: CDR1 SGHRS, CDR2 YFSETQ. The CDR3 nucleotides are TGCGCCAGCAGCCGGGGCGGAGCAAACTGCGAGCAGTACTTC. Translation gives CASSRGGANCEQYF. The full variable domain, rest sourced from reference TRBV5-1 and TRBJ2-7, is KAGVTQTPRYLIKTRGQQVTLSCSPISGHRSVSWYQQTPGQGLQFLFEYFSETQRNKGNFPGRFSGRQFSNSRSEMNVSTLELGDSALYLCASSRGGANCEQYFGPGTRLTVT.

This chain uses TRBV9 with TRBJ2-3; D is undetermined. The CDR3 runs 13 residues. The germline V gene has CDR1 SGDLS and CDR2 YYNGEE. V dropped 4 bases and J dropped 3 bases, with 9 bases sitting between them. Written as DNA, the CDR3 is TGTGCCAGCAGCACCTTACTAACAGATACGCAGTATTTT. Its protein is CASSTLLTDTQYF. Filled out from reference TRBV9 and TRBJ2-3, the complete variable domain reads DSGVTQTPKHLITATGQRVTLRCSPRSGDLSVYWYQQSLDQGLQFLIQYYNGEERAKGNILERFSAQQFPDLHSELNLSSLELGDSALYFCASSTLLTDTQYFGPGTRLTVL.

CDR3 nucleotide sequence: TGCAGCGTGGAAAACCCCATGAACACTGAAGCTTTCTTT. This gives the protein CSVENPMNTEAFF. The V gene is TRBV29-1, the J gene TRBJ1-1; no firm D call. This CDR3 region has 13 residues. The V gene's germline CDR1 is SQVTM and CDR2 ANQGSEA. With 6 bases removed from V and 0 bases from J, the gap between germline ends came to 11 bases.

CDR3 DNA: TGTGCCAGCAGTTCGAGTAGCGGGGGGTCCCCAAGTACTCGGTACTTC. Translating it yields CASSSSSGGSPSTRYF. The chain links TRBV12-3 or TRBV12-4 to TRBJ2-5, with 10 positions matching TRBD2. CDR3 length: 16 residues. The trim removed 4 bases at V and 13 bases at J, leaving 18 bases unmatched.

There are a few counts of this clonotype. The CDR3 spells CSAPKGGSEQFF. CDR3 nucleotide sequence: TGCAGTGCCCCCAAAGGAGGGAGCGAGCAGTTCTTC. The chain couples TRBV20-1 to TRBJ2-5; maybe TRBD2 (6 bases). TRBJ2-1 explains the end of the DNA better; the J call may be wrong. The germline gives CDR1 DFQATT, CDR2 SNEGSKA (reference sequence). The CDR3 totals 12 residues.

The genes are TRBV10-2 and TRBJ2-5; tentative D call: TRBD2 (6 bases). This CDR3 has 13 residues. V dropped 6 bases and J dropped 2 bases, with 10 bases sitting between them. Germline lookup yields CDR1 WSHSY and CDR2 SAAADI. In nucleotides, the CDR3 is TGCGCCAGCAGGGGGGGATGGCAAGAGACCCAGTACTTC. It encodes CASRGGWQETQYF.

The gene calls are TRBV5-1 and TRBJ2-5; no clear D gene. V lost 6 bases, J lost 4 bases, and 16 bases lay in between. This CDR3 comprises 14 residues. The germline V gene encodes CDR1 SGHRS and CDR2 YFSETQ. The CDR3 DNA reads TGCGCCAGCATCTCGCGCCGGGTGGGAGAGACCCAGTACTTC. Translated, it gives CASISRRVGETQYF.

For this clonotype: This could be a read error, since a much larger clone is one nucleotide away. The chain couples TRBV6-6 to TRBJ2-7; D perhaps matches TRBD1 (6 bases). There are 11 residues in the CDR3. CDR1 is MNHNY, CDR2 SVGAGI, per germline (reference sequence). Written as DNA, the CDR3 is TGTGCCAGCTTGACAGGAGACGAGCAGTGCTTC. Residues: CASLTGDEQCF.

This chain joins TRBV15 and TRBJ1-4; 7 bases line up with TRBD1. This CDR3 is built from 14 residues. Germline lookup yields CDR1 LNHNV and CDR2 YYDKDF (reference sequence). The ends lost 5 bases at V and 8 bases at J; junction bases unmatched: 8. For the CDR3, the DNA is TGTGCCACCAGCGCCCGACAGGGCAACGAAAAACTGTTTTTT. Translated: CATSARQGNEKLFF.

The V gene is TRBV6-6, the J gene TRBJ1-1; a weak D match, TRBD1 (6 bases). V was trimmed by 5 bases and J by 3 bases, leaving 16 bases between them. The CDR3 loop spans 15 amino acids. Germline loops: CDR1 MNHNY, CDR2 SVGAGI (reference sequence). The CDR3 DNA sequence: TGTGCCAGCAGTACCGGCGGGGGGGCGGACACTGAAGCTTTCTTT. Its protein product is CASSTGGGADTEAFF.

The CDR3 nucleotides read TGTGCCAGCAGTTTTCGACAGAATGGCTACACCTTC. Protein sequence: CASSFRQNGYTF. The genes are TRBV12-3 or TRBV12-4 and TRBJ1-2, with D possibly TRBD1 on 5 matching bases. The CDR3 is made up of 12 amino acids. Between the trimmed V and J ends, which lost 3 bases and 6 bases, there was a span of 8 bases.

This sequence joins TRBV20-1 and TRBJ2-1, with 10 bases aligning to TRBD2. This CDR3 region has 14 residues. CDR1 and CDR2 from the germline V gene are DFQATT and SNEGSKA (reference sequence). The J segment lost 7 bases and the V segment lost 5 bases, leaving 8 bases of the junction unmatched. The CDR3 DNA reads TGCAGTGCTGCGGGACTAGCGACTCGGAATGAGCAGTTCTTC. Translated: CSAAGLATRNEQFF.

This clonotype was seen only a few times. The chain combines TRBV20-1 with TRBJ2-7, with TRBD1 as a possible D gene (6 bases). The CDR3 length is 14 residues. From germline, CDR1 is DFQATT and CDR2 SNEGSKA (reference sequence). Trimming pared 0 bases from V and 5 bases from J, leaving 14 bases between. In nucleotides, the CDR3 is TGCAGTGCTAGAGATTCTACAGGGTCGCACGAGCAGTACTTC. Encoded protein: CSARDSTGSHEQYF.

This rearrangement joins TRBV7-2 to TRBJ2-1; 12 bases map to TRBD2. In germline, CDR1 is SGHTA, CDR2 FQGNSA. The CDR3 is made up of 15 amino acids. V shed 6 bases and J 7 bases; nucleotides not matched to a gene: 7. As DNA, the CDR3 is TGTGCCAGCAGACCATCTAGCGGGGGGGAGAATGAGCAGTTCTTC. Translating it yields CASRPSSGGENEQFF.

This chain uses TRBV28 with TRBJ2-3; weak D call: TRBD1 (6 bases). Germline loops: CDR1 MDHEN, CDR2 SYDVKM. V was clipped by 5 bases and J by 2 bases, with 14 bases between them. The CDR3 spans 15 residues. DNA of the CDR3: TGTGCCAGCAGTCCGGACAGCCTTTCCACAGATACGCAGTATTTT. As protein: CASSPDSLSTDTQYF.

This clonotype was found a few times. This chain uses TRBV29-1 with TRBJ2-5, with 8 bases aligning to TRBD1. CDR1 SQVTM and CDR2 ANQGSEA come from the germline V gene. J was trimmed by 5 bases and V by 6 bases; bases with no gene match: 8. The CDR3 is 13 residues long. CDR3 coding DNA: TGCAGCGTGGATCGGACAGGGATCGAGACCCAGTACTTC. Encoded protein: CSVDRTGIETQYF.

The chain recombines TRBV5-6 with TRBJ2-5; D is undetermined. V was shortened by 3 bases and J by 7 bases, with 16 bases between the two germline ends. The germline V gene has CDR1 SGHDT and CDR2 YYEEEE. The CDR3 extends over 14 amino acids. Written as DNA, the CDR3 is TGTGCCAGCAGCTCCCAAGCCCCCCCTCTGACCCAGTACTTC. Translation gives CASSSQAPPLTQYF.

The genes are TRBV4-2 and TRBJ2-2, with 8 positions matching TRBD2. This CDR3 is 18 amino acids long. J lost 6 bases, V lost 0 bases, and 12 bases had no gene match. Germline lookup yields CDR1 LGHNA and CDR2 YNFKEQ. CDR3 loop: CASSQDLSRGGYAGELFF. CDR3 nucleotides: TGTGCCAGCAGCCAAGATCTGTCCCGGGGGGGGTACGCCGGGGAGCTGTTTTTT.